A single sample is the source of the 13 T cell receptor beta chains below, sequenced in a study of shared clonotypes between healthy human individuals. Repertoires were generated with immunoSEQ multiplex PCR, while TCRdb's copy carries only in-frame clones and drops some. The repertoire holds 2 million to 2.5 million clones, with about 94% as singletons. Sequenced material: naive CD4+ T cells sorted from blood. Indicated subset: CD45RA+ positively selected. These receptors were obtained from a man aged 18 to 30 in good health.

The chain employs TRBV5-5 and TRBJ2-4; D possibly corresponds to TRBD1 (5 bases). Trimming removed 1 base from V and 8 bases from J, with 10 bases in between. The germline gives CDR1 SGHKS, CDR2 YYEKEE (reference sequence). The CDR3 is 13 amino acids. CDR3 sequence (DNA): TGTGCCAGCAGCTTGCGAGACAGCCACATTCAGTACTTC. It yields the protein CASSLRDSHIQYF.

The V gene is TRBV5-1, the J gene TRBJ1-4; 7 nucleotides line up with TRBD1. Germline assignment: CDR1 SGHRS and CDR2 YFSETQ. The CDR3 is 15 amino acids. Trimming removed 4 bases from V and 7 bases from J; junction bases left unmatched: 10. CDR3 sequence: CASSPQTGRVEKLFF. The DNA for the CDR3 is TGCGCCAGCAGCCCCCAGACAGGGCGGGTTGAAAAACTGTTTTTT. Based on the CDR3 plus reference TRBV5-1 and TRBJ1-4, the full variable domain is KAGVTQTPRYLIKTRGQQVTLSCSPISGHRSVSWYQQTPGQGLQFLFEYFSETQRNKGNFPGRFSGRQFSNSRSEMNVSTLELGDSALYLCASSPQTGRVEKLFFGSGTQLSVL.

The chain couples TRBV5-6 to TRBJ2-7; TRBD2 aligns across 11 bases. The CDR3 spans 15 residues. Germline CDR1 and CDR2: SGHDT and YYEEEE. V gave up 4 bases and J gave up 6 bases; unmatched junction bases: 9. CDR3 loop: CASSTGTSGFLEQYF. For the CDR3, the DNA is TGTGCCAGCAGCACCGGGACTAGCGGTTTTCTCGAGCAGTACTTC.

This clone was picked up one time. CDR3 sequence reads: CASSWGGADTQYF. CDR3 bases: TGTGCCAGCAGCTGGGGGGGAGCAGATACGCAGTATTTT. This rearrangement joins TRBV7-3 to TRBJ2-3; 7 bases fit TRBD2. This CDR3 has 13 residues. V lost 4 bases and J lost 4; bases outside the gene matches: 2. The germline gives CDR1 SGHTA, CDR2 FQGTGA.

The J gene is TRBJ2-1, the V gene TRBV7-2, with TRBD2 matching 10 bases. CDR3 length equals 17 residues. V shed 5 bases, J shed 0 bases, and the junction held 7 bases outside the gene matches. From germline, CDR1 is SGHTA and CDR2 FQGNSA. CDR3 protein: CASSRTSGRSSYNEQFF. The CDR3 DNA is TGTGCCAGCAGCCGGACTAGCGGAAGAAGCTCCTACAATGAGCAGTTCTTC.

The chain has TRBV11-2 and TRBJ1-4; D unresolved. The CDR3 has 17 residues. Per the germline V gene, CDR1 is SGHAT and CDR2 is FQNNGV. V was shortened by 0 bases and J by 0 bases, with 11 bases between the two germline ends. The CDR3 bases are TGTGCCAGCAGCTTAGAGGGCCGAGGAGCAACTAATGAAAAACTGTTTTTT. Translation: CASSLEGRGATNEKLFF.

This rearrangement joins TRBV2 to TRBJ1-6; no clear D gene. The CDR3 spans 15 residues. CDR1 is SNHLY, CDR2 FYNNEI, per germline. The V end was cut by 1 base, the J end by 9 bases, with 13 bases between. This CDR3 is CASSEVEGSVSPLHF. The CDR3 bases are TGTGCCAGCAGTGAAGTGGAGGGCTCGGTTTCACCCCTCCACTTT.

The V gene is TRBV5-1, the J gene TRBJ2-5; D gene ambiguous. Germline assignment: CDR1 SGHRS and CDR2 YFSETQ. V dropped 2 bases and J dropped 2 bases, with 10 bases sitting between them. This CDR3 comprises 14 residues. The CDR3 DNA is TGCGCCAGCAGCTTCGGAATGGATCAAGAGACCCAGTACTTC. It encodes CASSFGMDQETQYF.

The chain uses TRBV6-5 and TRBJ2-1, with 13 bases lining up with TRBD2. Germline lookup yields CDR1 MNHEY and CDR2 SVGAGI. CDR3 length equals 16 residues. Germline trimming cut 7 bases from V and 5 bases from J; bases unmatched to any gene: 8. CDR3 in amino acids: CASTYSGLAGNNEQFF. DNA of the CDR3: TGTGCCAGCACCTACTCGGGACTAGCGGGGAACAATGAGCAGTTCTTC.

The V gene is TRBV20-1, the J gene TRBJ2-3, with D unclear. This CDR3 contains 11 residues. The germline CDR1 and CDR2 sequences are DFQATT and SNEGSKA (reference sequence). V lost 6 bases and J 10 bases, leaving 14 bases between the germline ends. The chain's CDR3 is CSAPTVGSQYF. The CDR3 nucleotides read TGCAGTGCCCCCACAGTAGGGTCGCAGTATTTT.

The V gene is TRBV11-2, the J gene TRBJ2-5; a possible D gene is TRBD2 (6 bases). This CDR3 has 15 amino acids. The ends were cut back, 0 bases at V and 4 bases at J, with 12 bases in the middle. Germline V gene data show CDR1 as SGHAT and CDR2 as FQNNGV. The CDR3 sequence: CASSLDQEGVETQYF. The CDR3 bases are TGTGCCAGCAGCTTAGATCAGGAGGGCGTAGAGACCCAGTACTTC. Combining the CDR3 with reference TRBV11-2 and TRBJ2-5 gives the whole variable domain EAGVAQSPRYKIIEKRQSVAFWCNPISGHATLYWYQQILGQGPKLLIQFQNNGVVDDSQLPKDRFSAERLKGVDSTLKIQPAKLEDSAVYLCASSLDQEGVETQYFGPGTRLLVL.

The V gene is TRBV9, the J gene TRBJ2-1, with 9 bases fitting TRBD1. From germline, CDR1 is SGDLS and CDR2 YYNGEE. The CDR3 spans 15 residues. V lost 4 bases to trimming and J lost 5 bases; unmatched junction nucleotides: 7. The CDR3, as DNA: TGTGCCAGCAGCCCCTGGGACAGGGAAGACAATGAGCAGTTCTTC. It codes for CASSPWDREDNEQFF.

This sequence joins TRBV28 and TRBJ2-1; 11 bases fit TRBD2. The CDR3 covers 17 residues. J was trimmed by 6 bases and V by 1 base; bases with no gene match: 8. Germline CDR1 reads MDHEN; CDR2 reads SYDVKM. The CDR3 coding sequence is TGTGCCAGCAGTTTATTCTCTACAGGGACTAGCGGCAATGAGCAGTTCTTC. Protein: CASSLFSTGTSGNEQFF.